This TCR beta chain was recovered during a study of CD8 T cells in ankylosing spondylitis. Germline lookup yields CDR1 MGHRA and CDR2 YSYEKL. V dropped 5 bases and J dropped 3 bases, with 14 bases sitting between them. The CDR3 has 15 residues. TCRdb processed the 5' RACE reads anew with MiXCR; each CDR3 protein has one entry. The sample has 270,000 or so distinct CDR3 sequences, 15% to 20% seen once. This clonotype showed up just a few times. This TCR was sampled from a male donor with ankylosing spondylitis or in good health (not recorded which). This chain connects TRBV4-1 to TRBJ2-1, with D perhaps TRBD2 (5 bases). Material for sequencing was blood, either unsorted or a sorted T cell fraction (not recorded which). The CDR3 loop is CASSLSGFLYNEQFF. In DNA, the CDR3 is TGCGCCAGCAGCTTGTCGGGATTTCTCTACAATGAGCAGTTCTTC.